The entry that follows covers one T cell receptor (beta chain) sequence. Its antigen is not known. The CDR3 has 14 residues. With V trimmed by 7 bases and J by 2 bases, 6 bases remained unmatched. Looked up from germline, CDR1 is SNHLY and CDR2 is FYNNEI. The assay was immunoSEQ multiplex PCR, and TCRdb's table has in-frame clones only and misses some. The top ten hold more than 35% of the sample, which has fewer than 13,000 clones, around 75% seen once. The record originates from a study of somatic mutations in cytotoxic T cells in rheumatoid arthritis. About the study: The flow sorting of some V beta antibody-stained T-cell populations reached nearly 100% purity, and the sorted populations included V beta1+ cells sequenced for TCRB.

Study observations and caveats: Each of about an eighth of the roughly 60 patients had a largest CD8+ clone that made up more than 20% of CD8+ cells.

Specimen: CD8+ T cells sorted from blood. This receptor was taken from a man aged 55 to 70 in good health. The chain recombines TRBV2 with TRBJ2-3; TRBD2 aligns across 7 bases. The CDR3, as DNA: TGTGCCAGCACAAGCGGGGTATACACAGATACGCAGTATTTT. It codes for CASTSGVYTDTQYF.